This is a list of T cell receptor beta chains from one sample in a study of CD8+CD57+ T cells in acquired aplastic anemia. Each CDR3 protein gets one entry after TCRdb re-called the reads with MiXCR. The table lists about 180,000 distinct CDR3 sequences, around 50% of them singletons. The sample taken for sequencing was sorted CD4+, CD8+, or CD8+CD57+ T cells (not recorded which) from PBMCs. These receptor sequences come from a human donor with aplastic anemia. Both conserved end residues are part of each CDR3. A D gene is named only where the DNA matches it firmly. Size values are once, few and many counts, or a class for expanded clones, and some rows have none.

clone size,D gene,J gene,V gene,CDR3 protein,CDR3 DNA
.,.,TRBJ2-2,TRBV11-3,CASSAGQGELFF,TGTGCCAGCAGCGCGGGACAGGGGGAGCTGTTTTTT
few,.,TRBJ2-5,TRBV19,CASSTQSHETQYF,TGTGCCAGTAGTACACAGAGCCACGAGACCCAGTACTTC
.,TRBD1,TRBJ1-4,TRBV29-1,CSVTGWDNEKLFF,TGCAGCGTGACAGGGTGGGATAATGAAAAACTGTTTTTT
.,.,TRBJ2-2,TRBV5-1,CASSSGHNTGELFF,TGCGCCAGCAGTTCCGGACACAACACCGGGGAGCTGTTTTTT
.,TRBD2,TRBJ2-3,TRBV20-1,CSATGLAGLTDTQYF,TGCAGTGCAACGGGACTAGCGGGACTCACAGATACGCAGTATTTT
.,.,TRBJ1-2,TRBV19,CASSIWASIDGYTF,TGTGCCAGTAGTATTTGGGCGTCAATCGATGGCTACACCTTC
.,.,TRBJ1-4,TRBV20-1,CSARQGSTNEKLFF,TGCAGTGCTAGACAGGGGTCGACTAATGAAAAACTGTTTTTT
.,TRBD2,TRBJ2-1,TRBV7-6,CASSTGTSGRVGEQFF,TGTGCCAGCAGCACCGGGACTAGCGGTAGGGTAGGTGAGCAGTTCTTC
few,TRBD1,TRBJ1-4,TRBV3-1,CASSQDSGQGGKLFF,TGTGCCAGCAGCCAAGATTCGGGACAGGGCGGAAAACTGTTTTTT
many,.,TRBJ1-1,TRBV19,CASSFQGVNTEAFF,TGTGCCAGTAGCTTCCAGGGAGTTAACACTGAAGCTTTCTTT
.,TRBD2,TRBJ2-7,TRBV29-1,CRFGTGTSGGRQYF,TGCAGGTTCGGCACCGGGACTAGCGGGGGACGGCAGTACTTC
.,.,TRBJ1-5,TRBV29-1,CSVPRQSNQPQHF,TGCAGCGTTCCACGACAAAGCAATCAGCCCCAGCATTTT